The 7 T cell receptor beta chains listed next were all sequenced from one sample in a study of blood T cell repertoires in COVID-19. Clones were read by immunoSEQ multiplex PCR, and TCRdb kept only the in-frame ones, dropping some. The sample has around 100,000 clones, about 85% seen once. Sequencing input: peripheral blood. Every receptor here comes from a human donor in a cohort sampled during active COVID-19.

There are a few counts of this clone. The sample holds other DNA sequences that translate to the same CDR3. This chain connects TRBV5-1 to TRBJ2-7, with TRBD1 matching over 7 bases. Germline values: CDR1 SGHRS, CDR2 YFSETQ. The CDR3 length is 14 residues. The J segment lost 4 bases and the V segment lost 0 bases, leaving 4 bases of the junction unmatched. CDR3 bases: TGCGCCAGCAGCTTGGGGACAGGTGGATACGAGCAGTACTTC. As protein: CASSLGTGGYEQYF.

CDR3 nucleotide sequence: TGTGCCAGCTCATCAGGTCCAGGGGACGGCTACACCTTC. This translates into CASSSGPGDGYTF. The J gene is TRBJ1-2, the V gene TRBV18; weak D call: TRBD1 (6 bases). The CDR3 length is 13 residues. Germline V gene lookup returns CDR1 KGHSH and CDR2 LQKENI. Trimming took off 5 bases at V and 8 bases at J, with 15 bases between the two ends.

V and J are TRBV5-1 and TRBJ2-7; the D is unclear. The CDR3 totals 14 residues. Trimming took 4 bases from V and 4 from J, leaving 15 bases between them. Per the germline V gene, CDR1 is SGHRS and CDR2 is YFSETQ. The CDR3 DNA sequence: TGCGCCAGCAGCCCATCTTCGGTAAATTACGAGCAGTACTTC. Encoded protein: CASSPSSVNYEQYF.

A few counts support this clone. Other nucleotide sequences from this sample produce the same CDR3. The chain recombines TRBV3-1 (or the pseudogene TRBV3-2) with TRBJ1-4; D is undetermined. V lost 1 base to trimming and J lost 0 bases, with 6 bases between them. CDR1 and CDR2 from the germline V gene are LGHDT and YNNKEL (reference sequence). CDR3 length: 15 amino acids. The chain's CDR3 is CASSQAPATNEKLFF. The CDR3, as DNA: TGTGCCAGCAGCCAAGCGCCGGCAACTAATGAAAAACTGTTTTTT.

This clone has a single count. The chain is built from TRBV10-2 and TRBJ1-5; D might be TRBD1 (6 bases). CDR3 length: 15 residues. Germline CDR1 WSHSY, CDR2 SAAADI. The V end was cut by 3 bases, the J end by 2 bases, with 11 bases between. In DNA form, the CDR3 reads TGCGCCAGCAGTGAATCAGGGGCAGGCAATCAGCCCCAGCATTTT. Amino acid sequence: CASSESGAGNQPQHF.

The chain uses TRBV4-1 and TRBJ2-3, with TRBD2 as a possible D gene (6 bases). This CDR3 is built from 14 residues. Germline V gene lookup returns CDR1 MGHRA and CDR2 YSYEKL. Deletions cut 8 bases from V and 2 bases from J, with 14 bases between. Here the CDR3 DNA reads TGCGCCAGCCGGGACTGGGAAATCACAGATACGCAGTATTTT. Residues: CASRDWEITDTQYF.

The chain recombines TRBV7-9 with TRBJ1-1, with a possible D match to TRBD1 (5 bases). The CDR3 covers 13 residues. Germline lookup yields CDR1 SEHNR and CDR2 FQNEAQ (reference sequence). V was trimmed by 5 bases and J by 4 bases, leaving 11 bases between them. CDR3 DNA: TGTGCCAGCAGCGCCTCGGGGGGCACTGAAGCTTTCTTT. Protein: CASSASGGTEAFF.